These T cell receptor beta chains were read from a single sample in a study of T cells in tuberculosis. Only in-frame clones appear in the TCRdb table, and some are missing; sequencing was by immunoSEQ multiplex PCR. The table has over 30,000 clones, around 97% seen once. The material sequenced was PBMCs. Receptors were obtained from a donor aged 10-30 years with latent tuberculosis or without tuberculosis infection. Both conserved end residues are part of each CDR3. D genes are given only for firm matches. Some rows mark clone size as missing; the rest say once, few, many or name a class of expanded clone.

J: TRBJ1-4
size: NA
V: TRBV5-1
D: NA
CDR3: CASSLVGTNEKLFF
DNA: TGCGCCAGCAGCCTCGTCGGGACTAATGAAAAACTGTTTTTT

J: TRBJ2-2
size: NA
V: TRBV11-2
D: TRBD2
CDR3: CASSAVYGLAGDTGELFF
DNA: TGTGCCAGCAGCGCCGTTTACGGACTAGCGGGAGATACCGGGGAGCTGTTTTTT

J: TRBJ1-5
size: once
V: TRBV30
D: TRBD1
CDR3: CAWDSGQGAIQPQHF
DNA: TGTGCCTGGGACAGCGGACAGGGGGCGATTCAGCCCCAGCATTTT

J: TRBJ2-7
size: NA
V: TRBV18
D: NA
CDR3: CASSPLGQNYEQYF
DNA: TGTGCCAGCTCACCCCTCGGACAGAACTACGAGCAGTACTTC

J: TRBJ1-6
size: NA
V: TRBV2
D: NA
CDR3: CASQPEGVSPLHF
DNA: TGTGCCAGCCAGCCGGAGGGAGTTTCACCCCTCCACTTT

J: TRBJ1-1
size: NA
V: TRBV5-4
D: NA
CDR3: CASSRQLNTEAFF
DNA: TGTGCCAGCAGCCGACAGCTGAACACTGAAGCTTTCTTT

J: TRBJ1-2
size: once
V: TRBV7-9
D: TRBD1
CDR3: CASSRRTGVTGGYTF
DNA: TGTGCCAGCAGCCGGCGGACAGGGGTTACTGGTGGCTACACCTTC

J: TRBJ1-4
size: NA
V: TRBV6-1
D: NA
CDR3: CASSEGGVTNEKLFF
DNA: TGTGCCAGCAGTGAAGGGGGGGTAACTAATGAAAAACTGTTTTTT

J: TRBJ1-2
size: once
V: TRBV9
D: TRBD1
CDR3: CASSPRIQGTGDGYTF
DNA: TGTGCCAGCAGCCCGCGAATCCAAGGGACAGGGGACGGCTACACCTTC

J: TRBJ2-3
size: NA
V: TRBV10-3
D: TRBD1
CDR3: CAIRPGQGWNTQYF
DNA: TGTGCCATCAGACCGGGACAGGGGTGGAATACGCAGTATTTT

J: TRBJ1-5
size: NA
V: TRBV7-2
D: TRBD1
CDR3: CASSPGQASNQPQHF
DNA: TGTGCCAGCAGCCCCGGACAGGCTAGCAATCAGCCCCAGCATTTT

J: TRBJ2-7
size: NA
V: TRBV5-4
D: TRBD1
CDR3: CASSLAGQGVFEQYF
DNA: TGTGCCAGCAGCTTGGCGGGACAGGGGGTGTTCGAGCAGTACTTC

J: TRBJ1-5
size: NA
V: TRBV5-1
D: TRBD1
CDR3: CASSLGDREGNQPQHF
DNA: TGCGCCAGCAGCTTGGGGGACAGGGAAGGCAATCAGCCCCAGCATTTT

J: TRBJ2-5
size: NA
V: TRBV5-1
D: NA
CDR3: CASSPRDWETQYF
DNA: TGCGCCAGCAGCCCCCGGGATTGGGAGACCCAGTACTTC

J: TRBJ1-3
size: NA
V: TRBV11-2
D: NA
CDR3: CASTTSGWDTIYF
DNA: TGTGCCAGCACCACGTCGGGGTGGGACACCATATATTTT

J: TRBJ1-4
size: once
V: TRBV28
D: TRBD1
CDR3: CASSATGGTNEKLFF
DNA: TGTGCCAGCAGTGCGACAGGGGGAACTAATGAAAAACTGTTTTTT

J: TRBJ2-7
size: NA
V: TRBV10-3
D: NA
CDR3: CAISESWLAGASYEQYF
DNA: TGTGCCATCAGTGAGTCCTGGTTGGCAGGGGCTTCCTACGAGCAGTACTTC

J: TRBJ1-2
size: NA
V: TRBV15
D: TRBD1
CDR3: CATSRDTGVYGYTF
DNA: TGTGCCACCAGCAGAGATACAGGGGTCTATGGCTACACCTTC

J: TRBJ1-2
size: NA
V: TRBV2
D: NA
CDR3: CASSVVQTYGYTF
DNA: TGTGCCAGCAGTGTTGTACAGACATATGGCTACACCTTC

J: TRBJ2-2
size: NA
V: TRBV10-3
D: TRBD1
CDR3: CAISGTGNTGELFF
DNA: TGTGCCATCAGTGGGACAGGAAACACCGGGGAGCTGTTTTTT

J: TRBJ1-5
size: NA
V: TRBV15
D: TRBD1
CDR3: CATSRAYPGQGAASNQPQHF
DNA: TGTGCCACCAGCAGAGCCTATCCGGGACAGGGGGCCGCGAGCAATCAGCCCCAGCATTTT

J: TRBJ1-4
size: NA
V: TRBV7-9
D: NA
CDR3: CASSLGGHLIF
DNA: TGTGCCAGCAGCTTAGGGGGACACCTAATTTTT

J: TRBJ2-1
size: NA
V: TRBV28
D: NA
CDR3: CASRGQMASYNEQFF
DNA: TGTGCCAGCAGAGGACAGATGGCTTCCTACAATGAGCAGTTCTTC

J: TRBJ1-5
size: once
V: TRBV6-1
D: NA
CDR3: CASSEGAGGNQPQHF
DNA: TGTGCCAGCAGTGAAGGGGCGGGGGGCAATCAGCCCCAGCATTTT

J: TRBJ1-2
size: NA
V: TRBV2
D: TRBD1
CDR3: CASRGSPTGFFNYGYTF
DNA: TGTGCCAGCCGGGGCAGTCCGACAGGGTTCTTTAACTATGGCTACACCTTC

J: TRBJ2-7
size: NA
V: TRBV5-8
D: TRBD1
CDR3: CASSPGRDSSYEQYF
DNA: TGTGCCAGCAGCCCTGGAAGGGACAGCTCCTACGAGCAGTACTTC

J: TRBJ1-1
size: once
V: TRBV5-1
D: NA
CDR3: CASSLRENTEAFF
DNA: TGCGCCAGCAGCTTGCGGGAGAACACTGAAGCTTTCTTT

J: TRBJ1-1
size: once
V: TRBV7-3
D: TRBD1
CDR3: CASSQPGQGPPKAEAFF
DNA: TGTGCCAGCAGCCAACCAGGACAGGGTCCGCCAAAGGCTGAAGCTTTCTTT

J: TRBJ2-7
size: NA
V: TRBV6-1
D: TRBD1
CDR3: CASSERAGTGAAAEQYF
DNA: TGTGCCAGCAGTGAAAGGGCAGGGACAGGGGCGGCGGCCGAGCAGTACTTC

J: TRBJ1-2
size: NA
V: TRBV12-1
D: NA
CDR3: CASSPVGDRQYNYGYTF
DNA: TGTGCCAGCAGCCCTGTGGGGGACAGACAGTATAACTATGGCTACACCTTC

J: TRBJ2-3
size: NA
V: TRBV30
D: TRBD1
CDR3: CAWTGQGTSTDTQYF
DNA: TGTGCCTGGACCGGACAGGGGACGAGCACAGATACGCAGTATTTT

J: TRBJ2-1
size: NA
V: TRBV5-1
D: NA
CDR3: CASSLGRGNEQFF
DNA: TGCGCCAGCAGCTTGGGGCGAGGGAATGAGCAGTTCTTC

J: TRBJ1-2
size: NA
V: TRBV9
D: NA
CDR3: CASSVGVYGYTF
DNA: TGTGCCAGCAGCGTAGGTGTATATGGCTACACCTTC

J: TRBJ1-2
size: NA
V: TRBV30
D: TRBD1
CDR3: CAWRLAGGVDGYTF
DNA: TGTGCCTGGAGGCTCGCAGGGGGCGTTGATGGCTACACCTTC

J: TRBJ2-7
size: NA
V: TRBV10-3
D: NA
CDR3: CAILISGLAYEQYF
DNA: TGTGCCATCTTAATAAGCGGCCTGGCCTACGAGCAGTACTTC

J: TRBJ2-3
size: NA
V: TRBV29-1
D: NA
CDR3: CSVWTPGRSALSTDTQYF
DNA: TGCAGCGTTTGGACCCCGGGGAGGTCGGCACTTAGCACAGATACGCAGTATTTT

J: TRBJ2-1
size: NA
V: TRBV14
D: TRBD2
CDR3: CASSPGLANEQFF
DNA: TGTGCCAGCAGCCCCGGACTAGCGAATGAGCAGTTCTTC

J: TRBJ2-5
size: NA
V: TRBV12-5
D: TRBD1
CDR3: CASGPGTVEETQYF
DNA: TGTGCTAGTGGACCCGGGACAGTTGAAGAGACCCAGTACTTC

J: TRBJ2-1
size: NA
V: TRBV14
D: TRBD2
CDR3: CASSQDSMSGRAYVEQFF
DNA: TGTGCCAGCAGCCAAGATTCCATGAGCGGGAGGGCCTATGTTGAGCAGTTCTTC

J: TRBJ1-1
size: NA
V: TRBV28
D: NA
CDR3: CASIPRVGTEAFF
DNA: TGTGCCAGCATCCCCAGGGTTGGAACTGAAGCTTTCTTT

J: TRBJ2-3
size: NA
V: TRBV27
D: NA
CDR3: CASSSALSGGRTDTQYF
DNA: TGTGCCAGCAGTTCGGCCCTCTCCGGGGGGCGGACAGATACGCAGTATTTT

J: TRBJ2-7
size: NA
V: TRBV5-1
D: NA
CDR3: CASSPYNTYEQYF
DNA: TGCGCCAGCAGCCCGTACAACACCTACGAGCAGTACTTC